This TCR beta chain was obtained from a study of blood T cells in healthy people across ages. The CDR3 runs to 14 residues. V lost 5 bases and J 2 bases, leaving 13 bases between the germline ends. In germline, CDR1 is SQVTM, CDR2 ANQGSEA. In its sample, this clonotype was seen many times. PCR was performed a second time for about 7 to 11 cycles using a sample-barcoded 5' primer and a J-beta primer mix. TCRdb reprocessed the 5' RACE reads via MiXCR and lists one record per CDR3 protein. The sample has 550,000 to 750,000 distinct CDR3 sequences, roughly 21% seen once. Around 10 milliliters of peripheral blood were drawn from each donor.

The TCR sequence derives from a man between 70 and 80 years old in good health. The chain combines TRBV29-1 with TRBJ2-1, with D unresolved. Sequencing was carried out using blood. The CDR3 protein is CSVKPGSTYNEQFF. In DNA form, the CDR3 reads TGCAGCGTTAAACCGGGTTCTACCTACAATGAGCAGTTCTTC.